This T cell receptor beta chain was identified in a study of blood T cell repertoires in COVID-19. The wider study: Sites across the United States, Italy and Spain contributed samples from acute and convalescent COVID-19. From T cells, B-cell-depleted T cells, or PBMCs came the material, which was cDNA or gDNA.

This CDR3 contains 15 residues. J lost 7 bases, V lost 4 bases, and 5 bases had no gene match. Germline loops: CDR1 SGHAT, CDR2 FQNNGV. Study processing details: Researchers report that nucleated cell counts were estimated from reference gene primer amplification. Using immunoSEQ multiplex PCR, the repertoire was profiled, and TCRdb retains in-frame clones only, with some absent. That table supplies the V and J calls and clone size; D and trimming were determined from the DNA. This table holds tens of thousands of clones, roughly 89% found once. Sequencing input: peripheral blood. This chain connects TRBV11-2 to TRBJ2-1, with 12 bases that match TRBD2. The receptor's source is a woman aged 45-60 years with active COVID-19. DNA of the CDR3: TGTGCCAGCAGCTCCAGGACTAGCGGGACAAATGAGCAGTTCTTC. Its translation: CASSSRTSGTNEQFF.